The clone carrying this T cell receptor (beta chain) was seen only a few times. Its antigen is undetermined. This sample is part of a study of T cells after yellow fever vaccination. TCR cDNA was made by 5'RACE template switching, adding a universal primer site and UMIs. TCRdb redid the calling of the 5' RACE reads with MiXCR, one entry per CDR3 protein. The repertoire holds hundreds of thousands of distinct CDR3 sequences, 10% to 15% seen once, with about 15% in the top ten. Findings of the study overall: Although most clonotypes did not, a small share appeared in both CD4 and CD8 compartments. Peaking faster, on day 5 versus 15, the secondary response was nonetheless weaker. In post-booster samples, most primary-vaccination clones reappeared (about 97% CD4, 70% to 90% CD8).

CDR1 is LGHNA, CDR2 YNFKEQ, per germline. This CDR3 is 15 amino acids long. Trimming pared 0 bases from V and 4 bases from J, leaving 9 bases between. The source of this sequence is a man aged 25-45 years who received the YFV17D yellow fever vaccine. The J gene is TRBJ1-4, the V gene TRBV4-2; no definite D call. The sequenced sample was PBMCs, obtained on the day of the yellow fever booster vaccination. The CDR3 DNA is TGTGCCAGCAGCCAAGATAGTCGTGGTAATGAAAAACTGTTTTTT. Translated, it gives CASSQDSRGNEKLFF.